This record looks at one TCR beta chain sequence and its context. The antigen is not known. Treatment: 10-day PBMC culture with coronavirus spike peptide pools or control peptides (ViraFEST assay). Culture conditions combined roughly 2 million PBMCs per well with 10 IU/ml IL-2 and roughly 10 ug/ml peptide pools. This entry belongs to a study of vaccination and CD4 T cells after COVID-19. At the Johns Hopkins FTIC core, DNA taken from cultured CD4+ T cells was sequenced by way of the Oncomine TCR Beta short-read assay. Genomic DNA from cultured CD4+ T cells was extracted. Each CDR3 protein is one row after TCRdb ran MiXCR on the PCR reads. The sample has 15,000 to 20,000 distinct CDR3 sequences; about 35% are singletons. Study-wide results and limits: Among convalescent patients, a median about 83% of reactive clones emerged only after vaccination. The cohort comprised relatively few convalescent patients, and no early post-infection timepoints were analyzed.

CDR3 length equals 15 residues. Per germline, CDR1 LGHNA and CDR2 YNFKEQ. V was shortened by 1 base and J by 8 bases, with 14 bases between the two germline ends. The chain couples TRBV4-2 to TRBJ1-4; D is ambiguous. The TCR comes from a human donor with COVID-19. Sequenced: cultured CD4+ T cells from blood. The CDR3 bases are TGTGCCAGCAGCCAAGCTGGGCCCTTAGAGGAAAAACTGTTTTTT. Amino acid sequence: CASSQAGPLEEKLFF.